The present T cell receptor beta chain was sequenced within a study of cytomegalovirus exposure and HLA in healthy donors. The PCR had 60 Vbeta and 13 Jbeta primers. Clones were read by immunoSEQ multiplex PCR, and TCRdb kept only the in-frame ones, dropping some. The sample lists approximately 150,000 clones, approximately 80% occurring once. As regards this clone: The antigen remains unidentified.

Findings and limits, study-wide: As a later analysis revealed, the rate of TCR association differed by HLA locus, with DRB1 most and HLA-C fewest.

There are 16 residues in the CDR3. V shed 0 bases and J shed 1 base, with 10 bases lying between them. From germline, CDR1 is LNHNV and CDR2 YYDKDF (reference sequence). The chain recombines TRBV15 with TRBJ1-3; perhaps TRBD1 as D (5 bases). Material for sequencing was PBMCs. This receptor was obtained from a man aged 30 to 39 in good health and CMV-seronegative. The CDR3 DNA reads TGTGCCACCAGCAGAGATGCGGCAGGGTCTGGAAACACCATATATTTT. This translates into CATSRDAAGSGNTIYF.